Following are 27 T cell receptor beta chains from one sample sequenced in a study of beta chain features in type 1 diabetes. Since all of the isolated RNA was reverse transcribed, expressed TCRB transcripts were what got sequenced. Data came from immunoSEQ multiplex PCR; TCRdb stores just in-frame clones and leaves some out. The sample holds 150,000 to 200,000 clones, around 8% seen once. Broader study findings: All four CD4+ subsets of Type 1 diabetes patients contained TCRB CDR3s that were moderately but significantly shorter.

Antigen specificity for these receptors is unknown. Input material: central memory CD4+ T cells from blood. The origin of the receptors is a woman in her late teens or twenties with type 1 diabetes.

The CDR3 here is CASSSHGEQPQHF. CDR3 nucleotide sequence: TGTGCCAGCAGCTCCCACGGGGAACAGCCCCAGCATTTT. The chain has TRBV7-2 and TRBJ1-5; D unclear. Germline V CDR1 and CDR2: SGHTA, FQGNSA. V lost 4 bases to trimming and J lost 7 bases, with 11 bases between them. This CDR3 comprises 13 residues.

This CDR3 reads CASSQGGQGADGYTF. The CDR3 nucleotides read TGCGCCAGCAGCCAAGGGGGACAGGGGGCGGATGGCTACACCTTC. V and J are TRBV4-3 and TRBJ1-2; 12 bases agree with TRBD1. V was clipped by 1 base and J by 6 bases; unmatched bases: 3. Looked up from germline, CDR1 is LGHNA and CDR2 is YSLEER. The CDR3 totals 15 residues.

There are a few counts of this clone. The chain combines TRBV28 with TRBJ2-5, with a weak D call TRBD1 (6 bases). Germline values: CDR1 MDHEN, CDR2 SYDVKM. Trimming pared 2 bases from V and 2 bases from J, leaving 15 bases between. This CDR3 region has 16 residues. The chain's CDR3 is CASSLGVGGGQETQYF. The CDR3 bases are TGTGCCAGCAGTTTAGGGGTTGGGGGCGGGCAAGAGACCCAGTACTTC.

In its sample, this clone was seen a few times. The CDR3 DNA sequence: TGCAGCGCTACTACCGGGACAGGCACTGAAGCTTTCTTT. It is translated as CSATTGTGTEAFF. This sequence joins TRBV29-1 and TRBJ1-1; 8 nucleotides line up with TRBD1. The germline V gene encodes CDR1 SQVTM and CDR2 ANQGSEA. The CDR3 covers 13 residues. The V gene end was trimmed by 7 bases and the J gene end by 4 bases; junction bases not matched to a gene: 8.

The sample holds a few counts of this clone. The chain couples TRBV6-5 to TRBJ1-5; D unclear. The CDR3 sequence is 14 residues long. V was shortened by 7 bases and J by 2 bases, with 12 bases between the two germline ends. The germline V gene has CDR1 MNHEY and CDR2 SVGAGI. The CDR3 loop reads CASTLQAGNQPQHF. The CDR3 region has the DNA TGTGCCAGCACCCTACAAGCGGGCAATCAGCCCCAGCATTTT.

The chain has TRBV11-2 and TRBJ2-7; 11 bases agree with TRBD2. Germline assignment: CDR1 SGHAT and CDR2 FQNNGV. The trim removed 4 bases at V and 3 bases at J, leaving 5 bases unmatched. This CDR3 is 15 amino acids long. In nucleotides, the CDR3 is TGTGCCAGCAGCTACGGGACTAGCGGAGTCTACGAGCAGTACTTC. Encoded protein: CASSYGTSGVYEQYF.

The chain has TRBV9 and TRBJ2-7; D might be TRBD1 (6 bases). CDR3 length: 12 residues. The germline gives CDR1 SGDLS, CDR2 YYNGEE. The V gene lost 3 bases and the J gene lost 10 bases, with 14 bases spanning the gap. The DNA for the CDR3 is TGTGCCAGCAGCGCATCAGACGGGACACAGTACTTC. Translating it yields CASSASDGTQYF.

This clone was found a few times. V and J are TRBV5-4 and TRBJ2-1; 7 positions match TRBD1. Germline V CDR1 and CDR2: SGHNT, YYREEE (reference sequence). The CDR3 length is 15 residues. V gave up 0 bases and J gave up 7 bases; unmatched junction bases: 7. Here the CDR3 DNA reads TGTGCCAGCAGCTTGGATTTATCAGGGGGTAATGAGCAGTTCTTC. Encoded protein: CASSLDLSGGNEQFF.

A few counts support this clone. The genes are TRBV27 and TRBJ1-1; TRBD1 is a possible D gene (5 bases). CDR1 is MNHEY and CDR2 is SMNVEV in the germline V gene (reference sequence). This CDR3 comprises 15 residues. Trimming shortened V by 0 bases and J by 1 base, and 9 bases separated the two germline ends. The CDR3 loop reads CASSLSPRANTEAFF. CDR3 sequence (DNA): TGTGCCAGCAGTTTATCTCCCAGGGCGAACACTGAAGCTTTCTTT.

The rearrangement uses TRBV7-9 and TRBJ1-5; D gene uncertain. Trimming shortened V by 5 bases and J by 8 bases, and 10 bases separated the two germline ends. CDR3 length: 12 residues. Germline loops: CDR1 SEHNR, CDR2 FQNEAQ (reference sequence). Here the CDR3 DNA reads TGTGCCAGCAGCCGATCGGGTGAGCCCCAGCATTTT. Amino acids: CASSRSGEPQHF.

Only a few counts were recorded for this clone. V gene TRBV28 combines with J gene TRBJ1-4, with 9 bases that match TRBD1. The germline gives CDR1 MDHEN, CDR2 SYDVKM. The CDR3 sequence is 16 residues long. J gave up 5 bases and V 7 bases, and 11 bases lay outside the gene matches. CDR3 region: CASTTTGGPINEKLFF. The DNA for the CDR3 is TGTGCCAGCACCACGACAGGGGGACCGATAAATGAAAAACTGTTTTTT.

This clone was detected many times. The chain is built from TRBV4-3 and TRBJ1-2; D unclear. This CDR3 has 11 residues. Germline CDR1 and CDR2: LGHNA and YSLEER. Between the trimmed V and J ends, which lost 7 bases and 7 bases, there was a span of 10 bases. CDR3 in amino acids: CASMGSLGYTF. The CDR3 coding sequence is TGCGCCAGCATGGGGAGTCTTGGCTACACCTTC.

This clone was seen only a few times. The chain is built from TRBV7-9 and TRBJ1-1; no clear D. V dropped 2 bases and J dropped 3 bases, with 10 bases sitting between them. This CDR3 spans 14 amino acids. Germline CDR1 and CDR2: SEHNR and FQNEAQ (reference sequence). CDR3 nucleotide sequence: TGTGCCAGCAGCTTAATAGCTGTAGACACTGAAGCTTTCTTT. Its translation: CASSLIAVDTEAFF.

The rearrangement uses TRBV5-6 and TRBJ1-4; TRBD1 aligns across 8 bases. J was trimmed by 7 bases and V by 7 bases; bases with no gene match: 6. The germline V gene encodes CDR1 SGHDT and CDR2 YYEEEE. The CDR3 has 13 residues. CDR3 loop: CASSDRVAEKLFF. The DNA for the CDR3 is TGTGCCAGCTCGGACAGGGTTGCTGAAAAACTGTTTTTT.

This clone was seen only a few times. The chain is built from TRBV5-1 and TRBJ2-1; a weak D match, TRBD1 (6 bases). Per the germline V gene, CDR1 is SGHRS and CDR2 is YFSETQ. The V and J ends lost 0 bases and 8 bases respectively, with 15 bases between them. CDR3 size: 15 residues. CDR3 nucleotide sequence: TGCGCCAGCAGCTTGGCCCATCCCTCAGGGGATGAGCAGTTCTTC. It translates to CASSLAHPSGDEQFF.

This clone was counted only a few times. V and J are TRBV19 and TRBJ2-3, with 9 bases aligning to TRBD1. CDR3 length equals 14 residues. The germline V gene encodes CDR1 LNHDA and CDR2 SQIVND (reference sequence). Germline trimming cut 6 bases from V and 0 bases from J; bases unmatched to any gene: 1. The CDR3 DNA sequence: TGTGCCAGTAGAGGGACAGGGAGCACAGATACGCAGTATTTT. Its protein is CASRGTGSTDTQYF.

This clone was observed a handful of times. The rearrangement links TRBV9 to TRBJ1-3, with 7 bases aligning to TRBD1. There are 15 residues in the CDR3. The V and J ends lost 2 bases and 3 bases, in that order; junction bases with no gene match: 5. The germline V gene has CDR1 SGDLS and CDR2 YYNGEE. The CDR3 DNA reads as TGTGCCAGCAGCGTGAGGGGGCAGGGTGGAAACACCATATATTTT. It translates to CASSVRGQGGNTIYF.

In this sample, this clone turned up a few times. An end of the junction differs from the germline gene, which may be a read error. The chain is built from TRBV7-7 and TRBJ2-5, with 7 nucleotides matching TRBD1. CDR3 length: 14 residues. CDR1 and CDR2 (germline): SSHAT, FNYEAQ (reference sequence). CDR3 DNA sequence: TGTGCTAGCAGCTGGAGAGGGACAGACGGGACCCAGTACTTC. Translation: CASSWRGTDGTQYF.

This clone turned up a few times. The J gene is TRBJ2-3, the V gene TRBV28; 11 bases map to TRBD2. V trimming: 7 bases; J trimming: 6 bases; junction bases outside the gene matches: 12. Germline V gives CDR1 MDHEN, CDR2 SYDVKM. The CDR3 length is 16 residues. For the CDR3, the DNA is TGTGCCAGCAAAATGGGCCTAGCGGGAGGAGCCGATACGCAGTATTTT. Its translation is CASKMGLAGGADTQYF. Together with reference TRBV28 and TRBJ2-3, the CDR3 gives the full variable domain: DVKVTQSSRYLVKRTGEKVFLECVQDMDHENMFWYRQDPGLGLRLIYFSYDVKMKEKGDIPEGYSVSREKKERFSLILESASTNQTSMYLCASKMGLAGGADTQYFGPGTRLTVL.

This clone was seen ten or more times. The genes are TRBV28 and TRBJ2-7, with no clear D. Trimming pared 3 bases from V and 2 bases from J, leaving 5 bases between. Germline V gives CDR1 MDHEN, CDR2 SYDVKM. This CDR3 contains 12 residues. The CDR3 sequence: CASSFGPYEQYF. The CDR3 coding sequence is TGTGCCAGCAGTTTCGGTCCCTACGAGCAGTACTTC.

The CDR3 DNA reads TGTGCCAGCAGCTTAGCGTGGACTAACCAAGAGACCCAGTACTTC. This codes for CASSLAWTNQETQYF. The V and J genes are TRBV7-6 and TRBJ2-5; a possible D gene is TRBD2 (6 bases). The germline gives CDR1 SGHVS, CDR2 FNYEAQ. V shed 0 bases and J shed 0 bases, with 8 bases lying between them. The CDR3 contains 15 residues.

The genes are TRBV30 and TRBJ2-6, with 8 bases identical to TRBD1. The germline gives CDR1 GTSNPN, CDR2 SVGIG (reference sequence). V was pared by 3 bases and J by 14 bases, with 9 bases of the junction left unmatched. This CDR3 comprises 13 residues. The DNA for the CDR3 is TGTGCCTGGAGCGCCACCGACAGGGGAATCCTGACTTTC. Translated, it gives CAWSATDRGILTF.

The genes are TRBV25-1 and TRBJ2-3; the D gene is possibly TRBD1 (7 bases). CDR3 size: 13 residues. V was shortened by 4 bases and J by 3 bases, with 8 bases between the two germline ends. Germline values: CDR1 MGHDK, CDR2 SYGVNS. The CDR3 nucleotides are TGTGCCAGCAGTGCAGGGGGGACAGATACGCAGTATTTT. It specifies CASSAGGTDTQYF.

This clone was counted ten times or more. This chain uses TRBV28 with TRBJ2-7; TRBD1 is a possible D gene (6 bases). Germline V gene sequence: CDR1 MDHEN, CDR2 SYDVKM. This CDR3 is 13 amino acids long. V was cut by 6 bases and J by 6 bases, with 15 bases left in between. The CDR3 region has the DNA TGTGCCAGCAGGAGATACAGGGTTGGCGAGCAGTACTTC. It yields the protein CASRRYRVGEQYF.

The J gene is TRBJ2-1, the V gene TRBV20-1; TRBD2 agrees at 8 bases. V lost 8 bases to trimming and J lost 10 bases; unmatched junction nucleotides: 7. Per germline, CDR1 DFQATT and CDR2 SNEGSKA (reference sequence). This CDR3 region has 11 residues. CDR3 coding DNA: TGCAGTCAGTGGACTAGCCGGGAGCAGTTCTTC. The encoded protein is CSQWTSREQFF.

The chain has TRBV9 and TRBJ2-3, with D perhaps matching TRBD1 (6 bases). The CDR3 loop spans 18 amino acids. The V end lost 0 bases, the J end lost 2 bases, and 19 bases lay between the germline ends. The germline V gene has CDR1 SGDLS and CDR2 YYNGEE. The CDR3 region is CASSVGRGVPPYTDTQYF. CDR3 coding DNA: TGTGCCAGCAGCGTAGGCAGGGGCGTGCCCCCATACACAGATACGCAGTATTTT.

CDR3 loop: CASSPGLAGGWTDTQYF. In DNA, the CDR3 is TGTGCCAGCTCACCGGGACTAGCGGGAGGTTGGACAGATACGCAGTATTTT. The gene calls are TRBV18 and TRBJ2-3; 15 bases fit TRBD2. V shed 3 bases, J shed 3 bases, and the junction held 4 bases outside the gene matches. The CDR3 contains 17 residues. In germline, CDR1 is KGHSH, CDR2 LQKENI.